The sequence of this T cell receptor (beta chain) was determined in a study of identical twins. Trimming cost V 4 bases and J 3 bases, with 16 bases left between them. Germline V gene data show CDR1 as SGHDT and CDR2 as YYEEEE. The CDR3 runs 16 residues. Whole-study findings and limits: The authors drew conclusions from cross-sectional statistical analysis rather than following the same donors. Cord blood's abundant beta clonotypes had fewer insertions, unlike memory repertoires.

This clonotype has at least ten counts. Its antigen is unknown. Unique molecular identifiers were in the cDNA, with template-switch universal primer binding. TCRdb re-analysed the 5' RACE reads in MiXCR, keeping a single row per CDR3 protein. Among 700,000 or so distinct CDR3 sequences listed, 8% to 9% were seen once. These data also featured in a second study, about yellow fever vaccine responses in identical twins.

Sequencing was performed on PBMCs. The receptor comes from a young woman in good health. The chain combines TRBV5-6 with TRBJ2-2, with unresolved D. The CDR3 here is CASSMGFRVDTGELFF. For the CDR3, the DNA is TGTGCCAGCAGCATGGGTTTTAGGGTCGACACCGGGGAGCTGTTTTTT.